Shown below are 2 T cell receptor beta chains from a single sample sequenced in a study of tumor-infiltrating lymphocytes in primary liver carcinoma. Germline DNA was also extracted, while the blood RNA originated from unsorted whole blood. Synthesis of TCR beta cDNA was carried out from approximately 500 ng total RNA with a constant-region primer. Sequencing libraries for TCR beta derived from three nested multiplex PCR rounds that used slightly modified ARM-PCR. Primers for the first two PCR rounds were TRBV1-TRBV30 forward primers and a C-beta reverse primer (about 10 cycles per round). From the multiplex PCR reads, TCRdb called clonotypes with MiXCR, one entry per CDR3 protein. The table lists about 310,000 distinct CDR3 sequences, 50% to 60% of them singletons. Sequencing was done on a sample of peripheral blood. All receptors come from a woman in her 30s with primary liver carcinoma and hepatitis B virus infection.

The chain links TRBV7-9 to TRBJ1-1; 7 nucleotides agree with TRBD1. CDR3 size: 14 residues. Germline V lookup: CDR1 SEHNR, CDR2 FQNEAQ (reference sequence). Unmatched junction bases numbered 17, after V lost 6 bases and J lost 13 bases. The CDR3 DNA sequence: TGTGCCAGCAGTTACGACAGGGCCACTCGGGAGGTTTTCTTT. This encodes CASSYDRATREVFF.

This clonotype was counted ten times or more. The V and J genes are TRBV29-1 and TRBJ1-1; possibly TRBD1 for D (5 bases). Germline V gene lookup returns CDR1 SQVTM and CDR2 ANQGSEA. Trimming cost V 4 bases and J 0 bases, with 9 bases left between them. The CDR3 covers 13 residues. The chain's CDR3 is CSVAGALNTEAFF. CDR3 nucleotides: TGCAGCGTTGCCGGGGCCCTGAACACTGAAGCTTTCTTT.